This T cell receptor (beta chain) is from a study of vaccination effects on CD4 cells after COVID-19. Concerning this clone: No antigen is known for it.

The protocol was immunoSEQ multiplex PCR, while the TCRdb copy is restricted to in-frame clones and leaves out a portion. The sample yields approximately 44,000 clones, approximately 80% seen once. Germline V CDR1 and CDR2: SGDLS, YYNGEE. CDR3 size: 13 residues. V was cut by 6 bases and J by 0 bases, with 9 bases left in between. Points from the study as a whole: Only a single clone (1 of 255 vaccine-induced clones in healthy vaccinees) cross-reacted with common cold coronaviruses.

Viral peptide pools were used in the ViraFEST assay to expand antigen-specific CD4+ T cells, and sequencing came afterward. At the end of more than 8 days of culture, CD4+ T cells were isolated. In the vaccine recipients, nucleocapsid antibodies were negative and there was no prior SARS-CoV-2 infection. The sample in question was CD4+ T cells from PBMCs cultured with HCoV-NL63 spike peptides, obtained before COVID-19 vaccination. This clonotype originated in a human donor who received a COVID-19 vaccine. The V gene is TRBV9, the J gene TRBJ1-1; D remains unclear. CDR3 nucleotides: TGTGCCAGCAACTCCCTGGTGAACACTGAAGCTTTCTTT. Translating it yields CASNSLVNTEAFF.